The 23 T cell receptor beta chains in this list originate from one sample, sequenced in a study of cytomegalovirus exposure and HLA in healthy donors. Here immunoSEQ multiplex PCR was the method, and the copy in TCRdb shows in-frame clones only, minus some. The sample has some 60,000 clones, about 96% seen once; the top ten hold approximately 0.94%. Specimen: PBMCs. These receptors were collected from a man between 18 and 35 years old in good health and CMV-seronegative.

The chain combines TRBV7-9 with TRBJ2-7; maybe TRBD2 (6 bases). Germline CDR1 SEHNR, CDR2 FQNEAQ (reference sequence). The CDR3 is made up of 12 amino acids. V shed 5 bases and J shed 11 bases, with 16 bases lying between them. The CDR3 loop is CASSQNGGTEYF. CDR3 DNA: TGTGCCAGCAGCCAAAACGGAGGGACCGAGTACTTC.

The CDR3 DNA is TGTGCCAGCAGTTTAGACAGCTACAATGAGCAGTTCTTC. Translation: CASSLDSYNEQFF. V usage is TRBV27 and J usage is TRBJ2-1, with D maybe TRBD1 (5 bases). CDR1 is MNHEY, CDR2 SMNVEV, per germline (reference sequence). The CDR3 runs to 13 residues. V was cut by 2 bases and J by 3 bases, with 5 bases left in between.

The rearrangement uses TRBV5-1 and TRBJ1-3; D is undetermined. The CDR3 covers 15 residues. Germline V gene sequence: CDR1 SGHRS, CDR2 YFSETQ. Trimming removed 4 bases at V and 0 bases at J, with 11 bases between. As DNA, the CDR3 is TGCGCCAGCAGCCCTAACCAAGTCTCTGGAAACACCATATATTTT. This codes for CASSPNQVSGNTIYF.

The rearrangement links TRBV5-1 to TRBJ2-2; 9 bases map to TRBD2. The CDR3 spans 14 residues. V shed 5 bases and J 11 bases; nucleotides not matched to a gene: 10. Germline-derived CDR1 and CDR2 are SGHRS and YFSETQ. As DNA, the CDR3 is TGCGCCAGCAGGATTGCGGGAGGGCCGCAAGAGCTGTTTTTT. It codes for CASRIAGGPQELFF. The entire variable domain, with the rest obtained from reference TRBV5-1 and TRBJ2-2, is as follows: KAGVTQTPRYLIKTRGQQVTLSCSPISGHRSVSWYQQTPGQGLQFLFEYFSETQRNKGNFPGRFSGRQFSNSRSEMNVSTLELGDSALYLCASRIAGGPQELFFGEGSRLTVL.

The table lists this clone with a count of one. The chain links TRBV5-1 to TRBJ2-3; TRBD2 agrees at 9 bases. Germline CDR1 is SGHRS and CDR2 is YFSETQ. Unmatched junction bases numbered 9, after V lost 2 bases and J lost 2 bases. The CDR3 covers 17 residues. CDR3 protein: CASSLPTSGGDTDTQYF. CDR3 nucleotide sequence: TGCGCCAGCAGCTTACCGACTAGCGGAGGGGACACAGATACGCAGTATTTT.

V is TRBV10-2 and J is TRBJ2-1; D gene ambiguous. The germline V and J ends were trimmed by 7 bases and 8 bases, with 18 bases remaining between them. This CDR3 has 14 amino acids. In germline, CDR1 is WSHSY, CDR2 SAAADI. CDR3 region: CASTERQTWDEQFF. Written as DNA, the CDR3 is TGCGCCAGCACCGAGAGGCAAACCTGGGATGAGCAGTTCTTC.

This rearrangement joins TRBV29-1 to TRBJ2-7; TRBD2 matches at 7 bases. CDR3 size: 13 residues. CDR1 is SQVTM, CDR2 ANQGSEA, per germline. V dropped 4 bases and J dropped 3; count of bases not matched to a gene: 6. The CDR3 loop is CSVGGGAGYEQYF. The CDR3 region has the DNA TGCAGCGTTGGGGGAGGGGCGGGCTACGAGCAGTACTTC.

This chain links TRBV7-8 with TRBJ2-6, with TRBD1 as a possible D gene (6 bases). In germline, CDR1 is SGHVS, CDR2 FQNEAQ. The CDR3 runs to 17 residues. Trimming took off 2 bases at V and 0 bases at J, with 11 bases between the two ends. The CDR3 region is CASSLRQALSGANVLTF. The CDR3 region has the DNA TGTGCCAGCAGCTTACGACAGGCCCTCTCTGGGGCCAACGTCCTGACTTTC. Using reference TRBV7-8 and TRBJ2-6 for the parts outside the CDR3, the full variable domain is GAGVSQSPRYKVAKRGQDVALRCDPISGHVSLFWYQQALGQGPEFLTYFQNEAQLDKSGLPSDRFFAERPEGSVSTLKIQRTQQEDSAVYLCASSLRQALSGANVLTFGAGSRLTVL.

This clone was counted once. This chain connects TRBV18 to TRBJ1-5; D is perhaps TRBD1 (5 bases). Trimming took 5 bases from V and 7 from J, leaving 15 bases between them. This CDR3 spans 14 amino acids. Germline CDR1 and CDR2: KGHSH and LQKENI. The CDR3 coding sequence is TGTGCCAGCTCAATGCCCCTACGGGGGCAGCCCCAGCATTTT. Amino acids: CASSMPLRGQPQHF.

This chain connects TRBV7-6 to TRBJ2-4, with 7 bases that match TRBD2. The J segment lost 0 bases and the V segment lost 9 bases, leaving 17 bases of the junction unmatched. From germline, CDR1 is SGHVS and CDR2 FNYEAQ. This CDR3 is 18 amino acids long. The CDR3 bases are TGTGCCAGGAGACCTAGCGGCTTGGTCCGGGAAGCCAAAAACATTCAGTACTTC. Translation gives CARRPSGLVREAKNIQYF.

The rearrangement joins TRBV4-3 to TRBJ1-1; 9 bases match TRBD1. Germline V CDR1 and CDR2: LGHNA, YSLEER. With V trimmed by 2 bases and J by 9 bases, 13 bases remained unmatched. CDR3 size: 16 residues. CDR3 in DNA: TGCGCCAGCAGCCAAAGTCCCGGAACGGACAGGGGAAAAGCTTTCTTT. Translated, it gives CASSQSPGTDRGKAFF.

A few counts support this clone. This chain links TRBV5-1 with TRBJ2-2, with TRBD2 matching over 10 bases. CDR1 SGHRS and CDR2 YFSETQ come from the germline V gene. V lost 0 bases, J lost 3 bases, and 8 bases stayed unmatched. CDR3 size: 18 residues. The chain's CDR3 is CASSLEDLAGVDTGELFF. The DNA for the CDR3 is TGCGCCAGCAGCTTGGAGGACCTAGCGGGAGTCGACACCGGGGAGCTGTTTTTT.

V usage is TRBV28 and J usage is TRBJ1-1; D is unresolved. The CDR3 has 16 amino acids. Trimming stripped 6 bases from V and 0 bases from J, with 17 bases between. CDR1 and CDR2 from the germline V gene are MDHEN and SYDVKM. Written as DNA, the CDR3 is TGTGCCAGCAGACGATTCGCACAGAAAATGAACACTGAAGCTTTCTTT. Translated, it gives CASRRFAQKMNTEAFF.

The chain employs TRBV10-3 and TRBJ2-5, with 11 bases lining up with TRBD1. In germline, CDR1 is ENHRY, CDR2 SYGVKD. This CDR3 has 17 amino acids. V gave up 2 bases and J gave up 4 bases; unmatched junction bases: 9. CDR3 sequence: CAISESGPGTGGETQYF. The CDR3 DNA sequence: TGTGCCATCAGTGAGAGCGGTCCGGGGACAGGGGGAGAGACCCAGTACTTC.

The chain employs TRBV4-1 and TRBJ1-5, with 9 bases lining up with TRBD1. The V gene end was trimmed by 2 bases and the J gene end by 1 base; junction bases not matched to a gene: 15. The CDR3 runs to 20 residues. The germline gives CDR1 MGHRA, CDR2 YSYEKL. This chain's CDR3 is CASSQLAPRTGAVSNQPQHF. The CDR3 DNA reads TGCGCCAGCAGCCAATTGGCCCCTCGGACAGGGGCGGTCAGCAATCAGCCCCAGCATTTT.

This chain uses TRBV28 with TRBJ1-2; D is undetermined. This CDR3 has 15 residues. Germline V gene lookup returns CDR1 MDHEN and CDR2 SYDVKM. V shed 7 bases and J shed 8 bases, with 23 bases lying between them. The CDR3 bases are TGTGCCAGCATGGAGACCGGGGAGGAAGAGGTGGGCTACACCTTC. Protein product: CASMETGEEEVGYTF.

The CDR3 spells CASSLGLEQETQYF. The CDR3 DNA is TGTGCCAGCAGCTTGGGGCTAGAACAAGAGACCCAGTACTTC. V usage is TRBV5-4 and J usage is TRBJ2-5; D not resolved. Germline CDR1 is SGHNT and CDR2 is YYREEE (reference sequence). With 0 bases removed from V and 2 bases from J, the gap between germline ends came to 8 bases. This CDR3 spans 14 amino acids.

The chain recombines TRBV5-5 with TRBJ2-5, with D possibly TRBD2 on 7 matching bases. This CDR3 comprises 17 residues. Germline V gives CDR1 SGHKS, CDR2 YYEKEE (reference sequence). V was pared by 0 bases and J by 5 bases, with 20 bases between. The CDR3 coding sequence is TGTGCCAGCAGCTTGGGGTCAGGGGCCGGGGGAGGGGAGACCCAGTACTTC. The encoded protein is CASSLGSGAGGGETQYF.

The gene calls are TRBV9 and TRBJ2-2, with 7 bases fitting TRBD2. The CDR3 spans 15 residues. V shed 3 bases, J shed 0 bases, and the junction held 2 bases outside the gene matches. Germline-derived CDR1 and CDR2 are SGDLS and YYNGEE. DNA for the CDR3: TGTGCCAGCAGCGCGGGGGGTTCGAACACCGGGGAGCTGTTTTTT. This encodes CASSAGGSNTGELFF.

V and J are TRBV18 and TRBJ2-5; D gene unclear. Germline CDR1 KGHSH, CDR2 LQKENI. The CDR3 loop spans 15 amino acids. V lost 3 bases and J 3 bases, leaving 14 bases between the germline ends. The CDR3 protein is CASSPIEAAEETQYF. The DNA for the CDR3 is TGTGCCAGCTCACCCATAGAAGCTGCTGAAGAGACCCAGTACTTC.

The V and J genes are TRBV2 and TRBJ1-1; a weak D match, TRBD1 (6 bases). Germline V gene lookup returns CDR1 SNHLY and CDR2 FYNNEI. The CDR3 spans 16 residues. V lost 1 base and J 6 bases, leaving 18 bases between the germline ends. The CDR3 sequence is CASSEGLGYDRSEAFF. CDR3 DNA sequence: TGTGCCAGCAGTGAAGGTCTTGGGTACGACAGGTCTGAAGCTTTCTTT.

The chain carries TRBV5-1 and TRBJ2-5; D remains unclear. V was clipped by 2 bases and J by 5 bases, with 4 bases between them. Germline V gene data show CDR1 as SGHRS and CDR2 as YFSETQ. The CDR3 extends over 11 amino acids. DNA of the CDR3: TGCGCCAGCAGCTTCGGGGAGACCCAGTACTTC. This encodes CASSFGETQYF.

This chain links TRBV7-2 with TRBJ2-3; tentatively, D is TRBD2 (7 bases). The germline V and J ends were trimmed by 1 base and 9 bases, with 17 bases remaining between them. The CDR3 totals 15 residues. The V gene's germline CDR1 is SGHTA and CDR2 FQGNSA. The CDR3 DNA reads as TGTGCCAGCAGCTTAGTTAGCGGGCGTAGGGGGACGCAGTATTTT. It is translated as CASSLVSGRRGTQYF.